This T cell receptor beta chain was captured in a study of blood T cells in healthy people across ages. Comment on this clonotype: What it binds is unknown.

Overall study results and limits: The diversity estimates, figures obtained from one million T cells, were considered underestimates. Among T cells, TCR beta diversity per million cells dropped roughly linearly as age rose.

Germline lookup yields CDR1 DFQATT and CDR2 SNEGSKA (reference sequence). The CDR3 is 19 amino acids. The trim removed 1 base at V and 0 bases at J, leaving 8 bases unmatched. Primed by a sample-barcoded 5' primer and a J-beta primer mix, a second PCR proceeded for about 7 to 11 cycles. TCRdb reprocessed the 5' RACE reads via MiXCR and lists one record per CDR3 protein. The data contain about a million distinct CDR3 sequences, about 44% of them singletons. V gene TRBV20-1 combines with J gene TRBJ2-4; 14 bases agree with TRBD2. Sequencing input: blood. The receptor was isolated from a man between 25 and 39 years old in good health. Written as DNA, the CDR3 is TGCAGTGCTAGAGGGACTAGCGGGGGGATTGATCTAGCCAAAAACATTCAGTACTTC. The encoded protein is CSARGTSGGIDLAKNIQYF.